The 24 T cell receptor beta chains below all came from one sample that was sequenced in a study of T cell clones after liver transplantation. TCRdb's table, derived via immunoSEQ multiplex PCR, lists solely in-frame clones and lacks some. The repertoire holds 25,000 to 35,000 clones, with 90% to 95% as singletons. The material sequenced was CD8+ T cells from blood, taken 12 months after liver transplant. These receptors all stem from a human patient who received a liver transplant. Some of the T cells might come from the graft donor.

The chain recombines TRBV9 with TRBJ2-1, with a weak D call TRBD2 (6 bases). There are 15 residues in the CDR3. Germline CDR1 reads SGDLS; CDR2 reads YYNGEE. V lost 3 bases and J lost 7, with 17 bases in between. CDR3 residues: CASSGEGTLTNEQFF. In DNA form, the CDR3 reads TGTGCCAGCAGCGGAGAGGGGACTTTGACGAATGAGCAGTTCTTC. The entire variable domain, with the rest obtained from reference TRBV9 and TRBJ2-1, is as follows: DSGVTQTPKHLITATGQRVTLRCSPRSGDLSVYWYQQSLDQGLQFLIQYYNGEERAKGNILERFSAQQFPDLHSELNLSSLELGDSALYFCASSGEGTLTNEQFFGPGTRLTVL.

This chain links TRBV5-4 with TRBJ2-2; D gene ambiguous. The ends were cut back, 2 bases at V and 8 bases at J, with 7 bases in the middle. This CDR3 has 12 residues. The germline V gene has CDR1 SGHNT and CDR2 YYREEE (reference sequence). CDR3 DNA sequence: TGTGCCAGCAGCTTAAGCGAAGGGGAGCTGTTTTTT. Its protein product is CASSLSEGELFF.

The count of this clone is one. The J gene is TRBJ1-5, the V gene TRBV27; D not certain. The germline V gene encodes CDR1 MNHEY and CDR2 SMNVEV (reference sequence). The V and J ends lost 1 base and 0 bases respectively, with 4 bases between them. The CDR3 length is 14 residues. CDR3 residues: CASSLWASNQPQHF. DNA for the CDR3: TGTGCCAGCAGTTTATGGGCTAGCAATCAGCCCCAGCATTTT.

The rearrangement uses TRBV4-1 and TRBJ1-4; 7 bases agree with TRBD1. This CDR3 contains 15 residues. With 8 bases clipped from V and 6 bases from J, the junction kept 12 bases outside the gene matches. Germline V gene sequence: CDR1 MGHRA, CDR2 YSYEKL. The CDR3 reads CASRFRQGSYEKLFF. CDR3 DNA sequence: TGCGCCAGCCGGTTCCGACAGGGCTCGTATGAAAAACTGTTTTTT.

The J gene is TRBJ2-7, the V gene TRBV28; D is uncertain. Germline CDR1 reads MDHEN; CDR2 reads SYDVKM. V lost 5 bases and J lost 0, with 8 bases in between. The length of the CDR3 is 13 residues. This CDR3 reads CASSILNSYEQYF. The DNA of the CDR3 is TGTGCCAGCAGTATCCTTAACTCCTACGAGCAGTACTTC. The entire variable domain, with the rest obtained from reference TRBV28 and TRBJ2-7, is as follows: DVKVTQSSRYLVKRTGEKVFLECVQDMDHENMFWYRQDPGLGLRLIYFSYDVKMKEKGDIPEGYSVSREKKERFSLILESASTNQTSMYLCASSILNSYEQYFGPGTRLTVT.

This rearrangement joins TRBV20-1 to TRBJ2-7; D uncertain. The J call may be incorrect, as the DNA end agrees better with TRBJ2-5. Germline V gene data show CDR1 as DFQATT and CDR2 as SNEGSKA (reference sequence). This CDR3 has 11 amino acids. As DNA, the CDR3 is TGCAGTGCAGAGGAAGGGGAGACCCAGTACTTC. Protein product: CSAEEGETQYF.

J is TRBJ2-1 and V is TRBV10-3, with TRBD1 as a possible D gene (5 bases). V gave up 6 bases and J gave up 8 bases, with 17 bases separating them. There are 14 residues in the CDR3. Per the germline V gene, CDR1 is ENHRY and CDR2 is SYGVKD. The CDR3 loop is CAISDSPYRDEQFF. CDR3 bases: TGTGCCATCAGCGACAGCCCCTATAGGGATGAGCAGTTCTTC.

The CDR3 DNA is TGCGCCAGCAGCTCCGGACATGTGAGTCCAGATACGCAGTATTTT. Residues: CASSSGHVSPDTQYF. This chain uses TRBV5-1 with TRBJ2-3, with TRBD1 as a possible D gene (5 bases). The germline V and J ends were trimmed by 3 bases and 4 bases, with 15 bases remaining between them. Germline CDR1 is SGHRS and CDR2 is YFSETQ. The CDR3 extends over 15 amino acids.

The chain is built from TRBV7-9 and TRBJ2-3, with D maybe TRBD2 (6 bases). V lost 5 bases and J lost 2, with 17 bases in between. The V gene's germline CDR1 is SEHNR and CDR2 FQNEAQ (reference sequence). This CDR3 region has 16 residues. CDR3 protein: CASSGRLVGVTDTQYF. CDR3 nucleotides: TGTGCCAGCAGCGGGCGACTAGTCGGGGTCACAGATACGCAGTATTTT.

The CDR3 DNA sequence: TGTGCCAGCAGTGAATATACGGCGAACACCGGGGAGCTGTTTTTT. This translates into CASSEYTANTGELFF. The rearrangement uses TRBV25-1 and TRBJ2-2, with D unresolved. Germline CDR1 and CDR2: MGHDK and SYGVNS. CDR3 length: 15 residues. With 0 bases removed from V and 0 bases from J, the gap between germline ends came to 5 bases.

The chain uses TRBV5-1 and TRBJ1-1; 8 nucleotides match TRBD1. Trimming cost V 4 bases and J 1 base; bases outside gene matches: 12. The CDR3 spans 17 residues. Per the germline V gene, CDR1 is SGHRS and CDR2 is YFSETQ. CDR3 in amino acids: CASSVRDRGMGNTEAFF. The CDR3 DNA follows: TGCGCCAGCAGCGTACGCGACAGGGGAATGGGGAACACTGAAGCTTTCTTT.

V and J are TRBV7-9 and TRBJ2-7; D gene unclear. The V gene lost 3 bases and the J gene lost 3 bases, with 12 bases spanning the gap. Germline V gene lookup returns CDR1 SEHNR and CDR2 FQNEAQ (reference sequence). This CDR3 contains 14 residues. The CDR3 DNA is TGTGCCAGCAGCTTGGAAGACCAGATCTACGAGCAGTACTTC. Translation gives CASSLEDQIYEQYF.

The V call is TRBV4-3, the J call TRBJ2-7, with D unresolved. Germline assignment: CDR1 LGHNA and CDR2 YSLEER. The CDR3 has 14 residues. V shed 1 base and J shed 0 bases, with 7 bases lying between them. The CDR3 sequence is CASSQVRYSYEQYF. The DNA of the CDR3 is TGCGCCAGCAGCCAAGTTCGCTACTCCTACGAGCAGTACTTC.

This clone came up once. The V and J genes are TRBV27 and TRBJ2-1; no definite D call. This CDR3 is 14 amino acids long. Trimming took 5 bases from V and 2 from J, leaving 10 bases between them. The germline CDR1 and CDR2 sequences are MNHEY and SMNVEV (reference sequence). The CDR3 DNA is TGTGCCAGCAGTACTCGCGGAACCTACAATGAGCAGTTCTTC. It translates to CASSTRGTYNEQFF.

This clone was recorded once. The chain couples TRBV27 to TRBJ1-4, with TRBD1 matching 8 bases. Germline trimming cut 5 bases from V and 6 bases from J; bases unmatched to any gene: 5. From germline, CDR1 is MNHEY and CDR2 SMNVEV (reference sequence). The CDR3 covers 14 residues. CDR3 protein: CASSPGTGYEKLFF. CDR3 in DNA: TGTGCCAGCAGTCCGGGGACAGGATATGAAAAACTGTTTTTT.

DNA for the CDR3: TGTGCCAGCAGCCCGGACAGGGCGTACAATGAGCAGTTCTTC. Protein sequence: CASSPDRAYNEQFF. This rearrangement joins TRBV28 to TRBJ2-1; 8 nucleotides align to TRBD1. The CDR3 spans 14 residues. Germline CDR1 and CDR2: MDHEN and SYDVKM. V trimming: 6 bases; J trimming: 4 bases; junction bases outside the gene matches: 5.

The rearrangement uses TRBV9 and TRBJ2-7, with 9 nucleotides matching TRBD2. The CDR3 sequence is 14 residues long. J was trimmed by 2 bases and V by 4 bases; bases with no gene match: 4. Per the germline V gene, CDR1 is SGDLS and CDR2 is YYNGEE. The CDR3 region is CASSKREETYEQYF. The CDR3 DNA reads TGTGCCAGCAGCAAGCGGGAGGAAACCTACGAGCAGTACTTC.

The CDR3: CATSRVKEIGLEQYF. DNA for the CDR3: TGTGCCACCAGCAGAGTTAAGGAAATTGGATTGGAGCAGTACTTC. The rearrangement uses TRBV15 and TRBJ2-7; D is undetermined. The ends were cut back, 1 base at V and 7 bases at J, with 17 bases in the middle. The CDR3 is 15 residues long. Per germline, CDR1 LNHNV and CDR2 YYDKDF (reference sequence).

This clone was detected only once. This sequence joins TRBV4-3 and TRBJ1-4, with TRBD1 as a possible D gene (6 bases). Germline CDR1 LGHNA, CDR2 YSLEER. This CDR3 is built from 14 residues. V lost 8 bases and J 8 bases, leaving 18 bases between the germline ends. The CDR3 region has the DNA TGCGCCAGCGCCGGGGACGGGGGGCGAGAAAAACTGTTTTTT. It translates to CASAGDGGREKLFF.

For this clone: The same CDR3 also results from other DNA sequences found in this sample. V gene TRBV9 combines with J gene TRBJ2-5; 8 nucleotides match TRBD1. V lost 0 bases and J lost 4; bases outside the gene matches: 5. This CDR3 has 15 residues. Germline CDR1 SGDLS, CDR2 YYNGEE. CDR3 in DNA: TGTGCCAGCAGCGTAGGGCAGGGGGCTTTAGAGACCCAGTACTTC. This translates into CASSVGQGALETQYF.

The chain has TRBV13 and TRBJ2-1; 12 nucleotides match TRBD2. Looked up from germline, CDR1 is PRHDT and CDR2 is FYEKMQ (reference sequence). V was pared by 5 bases and J by 10 bases, with 9 bases of the junction left unmatched. The CDR3 spans 15 residues. CDR3 sequence (DNA): TGTGCCAGCAGCGTAACTAGCGGGGGGCCCCTGGAGCAGTTCTTC. It translates to CASSVTSGGPLEQFF.

The V and J genes are TRBV7-9 and TRBJ2-4; D call uncertain. The CDR3 consists of 14 residues. Germline-derived CDR1 and CDR2 are SEHNR and FQNEAQ (reference sequence). With 5 bases removed from V and 2 bases from J, the gap between germline ends came to 10 bases. The chain's CDR3 is CASSPTSPKNIQYF. CDR3 bases: TGTGCCAGCAGCCCCACGAGCCCCAAAAACATTCAGTACTTC.

V and J are TRBV25-1 and TRBJ2-2; the match to TRBD1 covers 8 bases. CDR3 length: 17 amino acids. Per the germline V gene, CDR1 is MGHDK and CDR2 is SYGVNS. Trimming at V came to 0 bases and at J to 3 bases, leaving 6 bases not matched to a gene. CDR3 in DNA: TGTGCCAGCAGTGAATATAGTGACAGGGGCGACACCGGGGAGCTGTTTTTT. Translation: CASSEYSDRGDTGELFF.

V is TRBV7-9 and J is TRBJ2-7; D gene ambiguous. V lost 2 bases, J lost 6 bases, and 5 bases lay in between. CDR1 SEHNR and CDR2 FQNEAQ come from the germline V gene (reference sequence). This CDR3 has 11 amino acids. As DNA, the CDR3 is TGTGCCAGCAGCTTATCTCGCGAGCAGTACTTC. Protein product: CASSLSREQYF.